This TCR beta chain was profiled in a study of blood T cell repertoires in COVID-19. Study-level background: T cells, B-cell-depleted T cells, or PBMCs provided the cDNA or gDNA that served as material.

In Cohort 3, a recovered donor had either two negative PCRs, clearance, or symptom resolution. Study processing details: Amplifying reference gene primers gave estimates of nucleated cell counts. Data came from immunoSEQ multiplex PCR; TCRdb stores just in-frame clones and leaves some out. D and trimming were read from the DNA, whereas the V and J calls and clone size are those reported in that table. The data contain fewer than 300,000 clones, 90% of them singletons. Germline V gene data show CDR1 as MDHEN and CDR2 as SYDVKM. Trimming pared 5 bases from V and 6 bases from J, leaving 14 bases between. The CDR3 extends over 14 amino acids.

The rearrangement uses TRBV28 and TRBJ1-5, with D possibly matching TRBD1 (6 bases). Sample: PBMCs or T cells enriched from blood (not recorded which). This sequence was found in a woman aged 30 to 39 who had recovered from COVID-19. This chain's CDR3 is CASSITGMVQPQHF. DNA for the CDR3: TGTGCCAGCAGTATCACAGGGATGGTTCAGCCCCAGCATTTT.